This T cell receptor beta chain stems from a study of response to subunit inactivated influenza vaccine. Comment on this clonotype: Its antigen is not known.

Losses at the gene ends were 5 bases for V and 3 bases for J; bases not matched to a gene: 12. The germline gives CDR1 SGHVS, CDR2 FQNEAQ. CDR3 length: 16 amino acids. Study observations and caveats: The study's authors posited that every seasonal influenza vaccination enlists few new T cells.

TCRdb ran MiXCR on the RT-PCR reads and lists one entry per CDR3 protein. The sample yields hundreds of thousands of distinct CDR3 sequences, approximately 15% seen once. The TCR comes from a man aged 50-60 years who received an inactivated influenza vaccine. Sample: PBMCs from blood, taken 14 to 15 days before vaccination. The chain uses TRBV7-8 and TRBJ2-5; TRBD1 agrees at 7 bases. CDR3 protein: CASSPIFGQEEETQYF. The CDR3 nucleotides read TGTGCCAGCAGCCCTATTTTCGGACAGGAAGAAGAGACCCAGTACTTC.